One T cell receptor (beta chain) is described in this entry. Antigen unknown. This is likely a read error, given that the CDR3 carries no conserved phenylalanine or tryptophan at its end. The iRepertoire nested amplicon-rescue multiplex PCR amplified TCR alpha and beta CDR3s from RNA. One-step reverse transcription and amplification started from approximately 100-400 ng of tissue mRNA or PBMC total RNA. Using its own MiXCR run on the multiplex PCR reads, TCRdb lists one record per CDR3 protein. The repertoire consists of tens of thousands of distinct CDR3 sequences, with 35% to 45% occurring once and the leading ten covering roughly two fifths. Germline assignment: CDR1 DFQATT and CDR2 SNEGSKA (reference sequence). This CDR3 is built from 14 residues. The entry originates in a study of glioma-infiltrating T cells. Study-wide points: Very few CDR3 sequences were shared between tissue and blood.

The J gene is TRBJ2-1, the V gene TRBV20-1; 10 bases fit TRBD2. The receptor's source is a human donor with low-grade glioma or glioblastoma, undergoing nonglioma brain surgery, or in good health (not recorded which). The source material was glioma tissue, nonneoplastic brain tissue, or PBMCs (not recorded which). CDR3 residues: CSYIAGGRHNEQFS. In DNA form, the CDR3 reads TGCAGTTATATAGCGGGAGGCAGGCACAACGAGCAGTTCTCC.